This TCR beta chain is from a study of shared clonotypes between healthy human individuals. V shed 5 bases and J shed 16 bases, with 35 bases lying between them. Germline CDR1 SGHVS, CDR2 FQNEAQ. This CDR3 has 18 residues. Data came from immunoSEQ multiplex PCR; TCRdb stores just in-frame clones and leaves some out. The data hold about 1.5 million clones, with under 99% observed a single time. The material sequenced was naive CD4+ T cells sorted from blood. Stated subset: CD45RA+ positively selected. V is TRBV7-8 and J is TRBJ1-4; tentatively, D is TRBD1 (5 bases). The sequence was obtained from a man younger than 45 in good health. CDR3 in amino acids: CASSIRGRLGPGDSSTFF. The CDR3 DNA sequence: TGTGCCAGCAGCATCCGGGGCCGGCTAGGGCCGGGTGATAGTTCTACGTTTTTT.